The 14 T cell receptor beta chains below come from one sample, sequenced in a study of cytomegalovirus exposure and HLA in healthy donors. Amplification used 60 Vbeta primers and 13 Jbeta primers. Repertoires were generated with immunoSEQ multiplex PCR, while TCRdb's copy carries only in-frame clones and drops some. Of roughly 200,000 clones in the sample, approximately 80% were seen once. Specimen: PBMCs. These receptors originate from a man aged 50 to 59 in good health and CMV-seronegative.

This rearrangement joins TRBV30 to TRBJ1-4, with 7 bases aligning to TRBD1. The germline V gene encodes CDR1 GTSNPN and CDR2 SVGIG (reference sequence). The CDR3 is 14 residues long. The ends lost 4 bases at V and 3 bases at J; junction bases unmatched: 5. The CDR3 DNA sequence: TGTGCCTGGACCACCGGGACAGCTAATGAAAAACTGTTTTTT. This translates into CAWTTGTANEKLFF.

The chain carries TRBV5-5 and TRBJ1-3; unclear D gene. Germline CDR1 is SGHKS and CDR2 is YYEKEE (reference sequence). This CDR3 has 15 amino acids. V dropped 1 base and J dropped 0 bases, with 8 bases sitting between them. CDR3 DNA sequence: TGTGCCAGCAGCTTGTCCCCCAGCTCTGGAAACACCATATATTTT. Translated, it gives CASSLSPSSGNTIYF.

In DNA, the CDR3 is TGTGCCAACCCACAGGGAATAGACTCACCCCTCCACTTT. Translation gives CANPQGIDSPLHF. This sequence joins TRBV27 and TRBJ1-6; D is perhaps TRBD1 (6 bases). This CDR3 region has 13 residues. CDR1 and CDR2 (germline): MNHEY, SMNVEV (reference sequence). The V end lost 10 bases, the J end lost 10 bases, and 17 bases lay between the germline ends.

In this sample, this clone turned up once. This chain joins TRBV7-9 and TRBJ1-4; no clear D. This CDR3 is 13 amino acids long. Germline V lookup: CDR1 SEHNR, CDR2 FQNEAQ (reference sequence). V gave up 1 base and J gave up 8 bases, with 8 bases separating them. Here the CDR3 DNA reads TGTGCCAGCAGCTTAGTATCCGGGGAAAAACTGTTTTTT. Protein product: CASSLVSGEKLFF.

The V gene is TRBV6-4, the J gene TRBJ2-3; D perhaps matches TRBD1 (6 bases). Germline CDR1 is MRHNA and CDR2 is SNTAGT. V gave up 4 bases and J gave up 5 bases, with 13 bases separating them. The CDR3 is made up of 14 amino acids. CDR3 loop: CASSGGGYGDTQYF. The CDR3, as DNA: TGTGCCAGCAGTGGAGGGGGTTATGGAGATACGCAGTATTTT.

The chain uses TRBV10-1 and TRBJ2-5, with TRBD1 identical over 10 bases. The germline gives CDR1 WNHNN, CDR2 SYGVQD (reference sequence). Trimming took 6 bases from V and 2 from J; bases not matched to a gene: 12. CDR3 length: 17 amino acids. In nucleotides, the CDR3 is TGCGCCAGCAGCGAACGGACGGTGGACAGGGGGCAAGAGACCCAGTACTTC. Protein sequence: CASSERTVDRGQETQYF.

CDR3 coding DNA: TGTGCCAGCTCACCGTCGGACAGGTTGAACACTGAAGCTTTCTTT. Translation: CASSPSDRLNTEAFF. J is TRBJ1-1 and V is TRBV18, with 7 bases aligning to TRBD1. The germline V gene encodes CDR1 KGHSH and CDR2 LQKENI. The length of the CDR3 is 15 residues. V was clipped by 3 bases and J by 0 bases; unmatched bases: 4.

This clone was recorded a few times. CDR3 sequence reads: CASSLRTSGALSTDTQYF. DNA for the CDR3: TGCGCCAGCAGCCTGCGGACTAGCGGGGCCTTAAGCACAGATACGCAGTATTTT. This sequence joins TRBV5-1 and TRBJ2-3; 12 bases are shared with TRBD2. V lost 4 bases to trimming and J lost 0 bases; unmatched junction nucleotides: 9. The CDR3 sequence is 18 residues long. The germline V gene has CDR1 SGHRS and CDR2 YFSETQ.

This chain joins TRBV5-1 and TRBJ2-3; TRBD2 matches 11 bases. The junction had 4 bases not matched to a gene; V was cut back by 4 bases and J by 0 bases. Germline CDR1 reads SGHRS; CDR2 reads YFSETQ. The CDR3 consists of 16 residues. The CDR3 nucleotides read TGCGCCAGCAGCCGAGGGACTAGCGGTAGCACAGATACGCAGTATTTT. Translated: CASSRGTSGSTDTQYF.

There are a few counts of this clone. CDR3 amino acids: CASSLWGGGPYEQYF. The CDR3 nucleotides read TGTGCCAGCAGCTTATGGGGAGGTGGGCCCTACGAGCAGTACTTC. This sequence joins TRBV5-6 and TRBJ2-7, with TRBD2 as a possible D gene (6 bases). This CDR3 is built from 15 residues. The germline V and J ends were trimmed by 2 bases and 2 bases, with 14 bases remaining between them. CDR1 and CDR2 from the germline V gene are SGHDT and YYEEEE.

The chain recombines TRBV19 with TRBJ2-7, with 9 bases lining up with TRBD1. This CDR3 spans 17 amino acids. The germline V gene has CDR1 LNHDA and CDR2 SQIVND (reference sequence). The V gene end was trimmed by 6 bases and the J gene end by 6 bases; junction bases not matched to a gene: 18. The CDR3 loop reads CASSALYQRQGDLEQYF. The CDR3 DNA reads TGTGCCAGTAGCGCCCTATATCAAAGACAGGGGGATCTCGAGCAGTACTTC. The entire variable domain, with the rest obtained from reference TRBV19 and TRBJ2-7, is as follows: DGGITQSPKYLFRKEGQNVTLSCEQNLNHDAMYWYRQDPGQGLRLIYYSQIVNDFQKGDIAEGYSVSREKKESFPLTVTSAQKNPTAFYLCASSALYQRQGDLEQYFGPGTRLTVT.

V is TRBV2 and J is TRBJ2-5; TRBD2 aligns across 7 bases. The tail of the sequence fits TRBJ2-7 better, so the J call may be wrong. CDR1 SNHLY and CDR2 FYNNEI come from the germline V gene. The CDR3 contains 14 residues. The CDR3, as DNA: TGTGCCAGCAGGACGACTGGCGGGAGCTACGAGCAGTACTTC. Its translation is CASRTTGGSYEQYF.

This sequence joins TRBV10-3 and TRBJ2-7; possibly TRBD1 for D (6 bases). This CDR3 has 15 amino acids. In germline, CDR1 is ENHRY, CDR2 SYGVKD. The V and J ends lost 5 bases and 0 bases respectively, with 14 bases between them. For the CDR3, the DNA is TGTGCCATCAGTCCAGGACAGAAACTCTCCTACGAGCAGTACTTC. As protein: CAISPGQKLSYEQYF.

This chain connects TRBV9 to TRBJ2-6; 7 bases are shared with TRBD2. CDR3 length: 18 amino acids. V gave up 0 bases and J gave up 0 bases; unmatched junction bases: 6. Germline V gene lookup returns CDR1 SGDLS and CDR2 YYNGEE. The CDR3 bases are TGTGCCAGCAGCGTAGATCTGGGAGGGCACTCTGGGGCCAACGTCCTGACTTTC. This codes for CASSVDLGGHSGANVLTF. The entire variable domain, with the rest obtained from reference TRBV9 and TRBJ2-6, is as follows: DSGVTQTPKHLITATGQRVTLRCSPRSGDLSVYWYQQSLDQGLQFLIQYYNGEERAKGNILERFSAQQFPDLHSELNLSSLELGDSALYFCASSVDLGGHSGANVLTFGAGSRLTVL.